The clone carrying this T cell receptor beta chain was counted a single time. The V gene lost 1 base and the J gene lost 5 bases, with 14 bases spanning the gap. The CDR3 extends over 16 amino acids. Germline lookup yields CDR1 KGHSH and CDR2 LQKENI. This specimen comes from a study of cytotoxic CD8 clonotypes in ibrutinib-treated CLL. About the study: Enrolment comprised around 11 relapsed/refractory and about 16 treatment-naive patients; about 17 were IGHV unmutated.

The assay was immunoSEQ multiplex PCR, and TCRdb's table has in-frame clones only and misses some. The sample yields about 24,000 clones, approximately 81% seen once. Sequenced material: PBMCs, taken before ibrutinib treatment. The chain couples TRBV18 to TRBJ2-2, with D maybe TRBD2 (5 bases). This TCR came from a human donor with chronic lymphocytic leukemia. The CDR3 here is CASSPQRAPGTGELFF. The DNA of the CDR3 is TGTGCCAGCTCACCACAGCGCGCCCCGGGGACCGGGGAGCTGTTTTTT.